This TCR beta chain was documented in a study of blood T cells in healthy people across ages. J lost 3 bases, V lost 5 bases, and 6 bases had no gene match. Looked up from germline, CDR1 is MNHEY and CDR2 is SMNVEV (reference sequence). CDR3 size: 14 residues. Notes on the study in general: Donor CMV status was unknown, possibly confounding expanded clonotype changes. When one million T cells were used, diversity estimates were thought to be underestimates.

A second about 7 to 12 cycle PCR used barcoded and J-beta primers. TCRdb reanalysed the 5' RACE reads using MiXCR and keeps one entry per CDR3 protein. The sample consists of roughly 680,000 distinct CDR3 sequences, under 65% of them appearing once. This clonotype was seen at least ten times. Its specificity is unknown. This receptor was obtained from an elderly woman in good health. This chain joins TRBV27 and TRBJ2-5, with 7 bases fitting TRBD1. Sequencing input: blood. This CDR3 is CASSILQGEETQYF. In DNA form, the CDR3 reads TGTGCCAGCAGTATACTCCAGGGGGAAGAGACCCAGTACTTC.